The rows below give T cell receptor beta chains drawn from one sample of a study of T cells in Graves' hyperthyroidism and ophthalmopathy. Via MiXCR, TCRdb re-called the multiplex PCR reads, giving one row per CDR3 protein. Here the sample spans around 360,000 distinct CDR3 sequences, about 16% being singletons. The material sequenced was blood. The receptor source for this set is an older woman with Graves' ophthalmopathy. CDR3s include the opening cysteine and the closing phenylalanine or tryptophan. Fields, in order: J gene, V gene, CDR3 length, CDR3 protein.

TRBJ2-3 | TRBV6-1 | 14 | CASSATVVPDTQYF
TRBJ2-2 | TRBV15 | 15 | CATSRGSVSTGELFF
TRBJ2-1 | TRBV5-1 | 15 | CASSSSAGGYNEQFF
TRBJ1-5 | TRBV19 | 13 | CASSDSTKQPQHF
TRBJ1-5 | TRBV19 | 17 | CASSDITGAYSNQPQHF
TRBJ1-1 | TRBV9 | 17 | CASSVLGGRTPATEAFF
TRBJ2-1 | TRBV28 | 10 | CASSGVQQFF
TRBJ1-3 | TRBV28 | 15 | CASSFSGVSGNTIYF
TRBJ2-1 | TRBV6-1 | 13 | CASSRDTGDEQFF
TRBJ2-7 | TRBV2 | 15 | CASKKDPPPSYEQYF
TRBJ2-1 | TRBV28 | 17 | CASRPFRGQGAGDEQFF
TRBJ1-5 | TRBV2 | 12 | CASSPADQPQHF
TRBJ2-3 | TRBV12-3/TRBV12-4 | 20 | CASSSPWIRLAGVRTDTQYF
TRBJ1-1 | TRBV2 | 13 | CASSPLGGSEAFF
TRBJ1-1 | TRBV5-1 | 15 | CASSLAVGRELEAFF
TRBJ2-7 | TRBV20-1 | 13 | CSASLTGTYEQYF
TRBJ2-1 | TRBV6-1 | 14 | CASSRGQGSNEQFF
TRBJ2-5 | TRBV5-5 | 15 | CASSRTGGTIRTQYF
TRBJ2-1 | TRBV10-1 | 14 | CASSESWGSHEQFF
TRBJ2-3 | TRBV11-2 | 16 | CASSSPAGLGRDTQYF
TRBJ2-1 | TRBV9 | 15 | CASSVAGQSYNEQFF
TRBJ2-1 | TRBV10-3 | 13 | CAITQEGSTEQFF
TRBJ2-3 | TRBV5-1 | 16 | CASSLVSGFSTDTQYF
TRBJ2-3 | TRBV12-3/TRBV12-4 | 17 | CASSPPSLGGGTDTQYF
TRBJ2-7 | TRBV28 | 12 | CASSLRTNEQYF
TRBJ2-3 | TRBV6-1 | 12 | CASRSSTDTQYF
TRBJ2-1 | TRBV20-1 | 16 | CSARGPGLAGLNEQFF
TRBJ2-3 | TRBV2 | 13 | CASSDGSTDTQYF
TRBJ2-5 | TRBV30 | 13 | CAWSPRNQETQYF
TRBJ2-7 | TRBV11-2 | 16 | CASSLVAGPPEVEQYF
TRBJ1-1 | TRBV19 | 15 | CASSPRTGGRTEAFF
TRBJ1-5 | TRBV28 | 13 | CASSSGMRQPQHF
TRBJ2-7 | TRBV28 | 15 | CASGPLRGREREQYF
TRBJ2-1 | TRBV2 | 16 | CASSSRSGSSYNEQFF
TRBJ2-6 | TRBV11-2 | 18 | CASSLGSGQYSGANVLTF
TRBJ1-3 | TRBV7-9 | 17 | CASSIRGQGDSGNTIYF
TRBJ1-1 | TRBV10-2 | 13 | CAACGAGNTEAFF
TRBJ2-1 | TRBV12-3/TRBV12-4 | 19 | CASSRRSAQLAGSYNEQFF
TRBJ2-7 | TRBV2 | 10 | CASSDHEQYF
TRBJ2-7 | TRBV7-2 | 15 | CASSRRTGGADEQYF
TRBJ2-1 | TRBV27 | 14 | CASSFLDPRDEQFF
TRBJ2-3 | TRBV7-3 | 15 | CASSPQTGGTDTQYF
TRBJ2-7 | TRBV28 | 14 | CASSLAGVGRKQYF
TRBJ2-7 | TRBV10-3 | 16 | CAISESKFKGPYEQYF
TRBJ2-3 | TRBV12-3/TRBV12-4 | 13 | CASSLVGRDTQYF
TRBJ2-1 | TRBV20-1 | 15 | CSAQLAGGSHNEQFF
TRBJ2-5 | TRBV5-1 | 15 | CASSLNAGVGETQYF
TRBJ2-2 | TRBV7-6 | 14 | CASSATGVGGELFF
TRBJ2-1 | TRBV9 | 14 | CASSVEGNYHEQFF
TRBJ2-1 | TRBV3-1 | 12 | CASSLTNNEQFF
TRBJ2-7 | TRBV6-2/TRBV6-3 | 13 | CASRQVISYEQYF
TRBJ1-5 | TRBV10-3 | 14 | CAIGPEGGNQPQHF
TRBJ1-2 | TRBV24-1 | 14 | CATSDDRGWYGYTF
TRBJ2-3 | TRBV11-2 | 15 | CASRGTSGRVYTQYF